Listed below are T cell receptor beta chains from one sample, sequenced in a study of T cell responses to AZD1222 COVID-19 vaccine. TCRdb's table, derived via immunoSEQ multiplex PCR, lists solely in-frame clones and lacks some. The data hold 200,000 or so clones, with approximately 87% observed a single time. The sequenced sample was peripheral blood, obtained on day 0 of MenACWY control vaccination. These TCRs come from an adult in good health. Each CDR3 is given with its conserved first and last residue. Fields, in order: J gene, V gene, D gene, clone size, CDR3 protein, CDR3 DNA. A D gene is named only where the DNA matches it firmly. Clone size is shown for a subset of rows, as once, few, many or a class of expanded clone.

TRBJ1-1	TRBV11-2	-	once	CASSLMVQGITEAFF	TGTGCCAGCAGCTTAATGGTGCAGGGGATCACTGAAGCTTTCTTT
TRBJ2-7	TRBV2	TRBD1	few	CASSPTGGVYEQYF	TGTGCCAGCAGCCCCACAGGGGGCGTCTACGAGCAGTACTTC
TRBJ1-4	TRBV30	-	-	CAWSLAVGEKLFF	TGTGCCTGGAGTCTAGCGGTGGGTGAAAAACTGTTTTTT
TRBJ2-1	TRBV27	-	-	CASSWAQGNEQFF	TGTGCCAGCAGTTGGGCACAGGGAAATGAGCAGTTCTTC
TRBJ1-6	TRBV2	-	-	CASSERPGRYLHF	TGTGCCAGCAGTGAACGACCGGGACGGTACCTCCACTTT
TRBJ2-5	TRBV7-2	-	-	CASSLSGTEETQYF	TGTGCCAGCAGCTTATCCGGGACCGAAGAGACCCAGTACTTC
TRBJ1-1	TRBV28	-	-	CASSFGGGEAFF	TGTGCCAGCAGTTTTGGTGGAGGGGAAGCTTTCTTT
TRBJ1-4	TRBV21-1	-	-	CASSKGVCTVNEKLFF	TGTGCCAGCAGCAAAGGGGTTTGCACAGTTAATGAAAAACTGTTTTTT
TRBJ1-6	TRBV2	-	-	CASMEASNSPLHF	TGTGCGTCGATGGAAGCCTCCAATTCACCCCTCCACTTT
TRBJ1-5	TRBV18	TRBD1	-	CASSILGTGRTGQPQHF	TGTGCCAGCTCTATCTTGGGGACAGGCCGAACGGGTCAGCCCCAGCATTTT
TRBJ1-6	TRBV19	TRBD1	-	CASSTDRGNSPLHF	TGTGCCAGTAGTACGGACAGGGGGAACTCACCCCTCCACTTT
TRBJ2-1	TRBV6-1	-	-	CASSDRRGLVLFF	TGTGCCAGCAGTGACCGCCGCGGTCTAGTTCTGTTCTTC
TRBJ1-1	TRBV5-4	-	-	CAIAGGVKAEAFF	TGTGCCATCGCGGGCGGTGTTAAGGCTGAAGCTTTCTTT
TRBJ2-7	TRBV25-1	-	-	CASAGRYEQYF	TGTGCCAGCGCCGGCCGTTACGAGCAGTACTTC
TRBJ1-2	TRBV5-1	TRBD1	-	CASSAGTAYGYTF	TGCGCCAGCAGCGCCGGGACAGCCTATGGCTACACCTTC
TRBJ2-1	TRBV20-1	TRBD2	-	CSARGLAGEFF	TGCAGTGCGAGGGGACTAGCGGGAGAGTTCTTC
TRBJ2-7	TRBV5-1	-	-	CASSTSGGPYEQYF	TGCGCCAGCAGCACCTCCGGGGGACCCTACGAGCAGTACTTC
TRBJ2-1	TRBV7-2	-	few	CASSLAHGEEQFF	TGTGCCAGCAGCTTAGCGCACGGGGAGGAGCAGTTCTTC
TRBJ1-2	TRBV12-3/TRBV12-4	TRBD1	-	CASSGTGNYGYTF	TGTGCCAGCAGTGGGACAGGAAACTATGGCTACACCTTC
TRBJ2-1	TRBV7-2	-	-	CASSPTVVQSNEQFF	TGTGCCAGCAGCCCGACGGTTGTACAGTCCAATGAGCAGTTCTTC
TRBJ2-1	TRBV18	-	-	CASSPPGVFNEQFF	TGTGCCAGCTCACCACCGGGGGTGTTTAATGAGCAGTTCTTC
TRBJ2-5	TRBV3-1/TRBV3-2	-	-	CASSLYTQALKTQYF	TGTGCCAGCAGCCTTTACACACAGGCTCTCAAGACCCAGTACTTC
TRBJ2-3	TRBV5-1	-	once	CANSSLASTDTQYF	TGCGCCAACAGCTCTCTAGCTAGCACAGATACGCAGTATTTT
TRBJ1-6	TRBV3-1/TRBV3-2	-	-	CASSQDRGQNNSPLHF	TGTGCCAGCAGCCAAGATCGGGGTCAGAATAATTCACCCCTCCACTTT
TRBJ1-2	TRBV30	TRBD1	-	CAWSVRRTGFYGYTF	TGTGCCTGGAGTGTACGTAGGACAGGGTTTTATGGCTACACCTTC
TRBJ2-1	TRBV7-9	-	-	CASSATSRVGEQFF	TGTGCCAGCAGCGCCACCTCGCGCGTTGGTGAGCAGTTCTTC
TRBJ1-1	TRBV28	TRBD1	-	CASSRPGQGFVDTEAFF	TGTGCCAGCAGCCGACCGGGACAGGGATTCGTTGACACTGAAGCTTTCTTT
TRBJ1-1	TRBV3-1/TRBV3-2	-	-	CASSQVWGRQSMNTEAFF	TGTGCCAGCAGCCAAGTTTGGGGAAGACAGAGCATGAACACTGAAGCTTTCTTT
TRBJ1-2	TRBV28	-	-	CASSVGGLGYTF	TGTGCCAGCAGTGTGGGGGGTTTAGGCTACACCTTC
TRBJ1-1	TRBV7-9	-	-	CASSLRPGRTEAFF	TGTGCCAGCAGCTTGCGTCCCGGTCGGACTGAAGCTTTCTTT
TRBJ1-1	TRBV7-2	-	once	CASSPRGGNTEAFF	TGTGCCAGCAGCCCCCGGGGTGGAAACACTGAAGCTTTCTTT
TRBJ1-6	TRBV28	-	once	CASSPRGGQGQNSPLHF	TGTGCCAGCAGCCCGAGGGGGGGGCAGGGGCAGAATTCACCCCTCCACTTT